These T cell receptor beta chains were read from a single sample in a study of shared clonotypes between healthy human individuals. Clones were read by immunoSEQ multiplex PCR, and TCRdb kept only the in-frame ones, dropping some. The table lists around 2,100,000 clones, about 95% of them singletons, with approximately 1.2% in the top ten. Sequencing input: naive CD8+ T cells sorted from blood. The source of these receptors is a young man in good health. Each CDR3 is given with its conserved first and last residue. D genes are given only for firm matches. Clone size, where shown, is once, few, many, or a class for clones that have expanded.

abundance: NA
v_gene: TRBV7-6
j_gene: TRBJ2-5
d_gene: NA
CDR3aa: CASSLGRVQETQYF
CDR3nt: TGTGCCAGCAGCCTAGGGCGGGTTCAAGAGACCCAGTACTTC

abundance: NA
v_gene: TRBV15
j_gene: TRBJ2-7
d_gene: NA
CDR3aa: CATSKEVSYEQYF
CDR3nt: TGTGCCACCAGCAAGGAAGTCAGCTACGAGCAGTACTTC

abundance: NA
v_gene: TRBV27
j_gene: TRBJ1-1
d_gene: TRBD1
CDR3aa: CASSLQGANTEAFF
CDR3nt: TGTGCCAGCAGTCTACAGGGGGCGAACACTGAAGCTTTCTTT

abundance: NA
v_gene: TRBV18
j_gene: TRBJ2-5
d_gene: TRBD2
CDR3aa: CASSLVRGGQETQYF
CDR3nt: TGTGCCAGCTCACTGGTCCGGGGGGGCCAAGAGACCCAGTACTTC

abundance: NA
v_gene: TRBV11-1
j_gene: TRBJ1-6
d_gene: TRBD1
CDR3aa: CASSSGTDNSPLHF
CDR3nt: TGTGCCAGCAGCTCCGGGACAGATAATTCACCCCTCCACTTT

abundance: NA
v_gene: TRBV7-9
j_gene: TRBJ2-5
d_gene: NA
CDR3aa: CASSFLRGVRRETQYF
CDR3nt: TGTGCCAGCAGCTTCCTTCGCGGCGTGCGGAGAGAGACCCAGTACTTC

abundance: NA
v_gene: TRBV5-1
j_gene: TRBJ2-7
d_gene: TRBD1
CDR3aa: CASGFGTGGYEQYF
CDR3nt: TGCGCCAGCGGATTCGGGACAGGGGGCTACGAGCAGTACTTC

abundance: NA
v_gene: TRBV19
j_gene: TRBJ2-7
d_gene: TRBD1
CDR3aa: CASRRDRYPYEQYF
CDR3nt: TGTGCCAGTAGGAGGGACAGGTACCCGTACGAGCAGTACTTC

abundance: NA
v_gene: TRBV5-4
j_gene: TRBJ2-3
d_gene: NA
CDR3aa: CASSLGSDTQYF
CDR3nt: TGTGCCAGCAGCTTGGGGTCAGATACGCAGTATTTT

abundance: NA
v_gene: TRBV4-1
j_gene: TRBJ2-7
d_gene: TRBD2
CDR3aa: CASSPLAGGTYEQYF
CDR3nt: TGCGCCAGCAGCCCTTTAGCGGGGGGCACCTACGAGCAGTACTTC

abundance: NA
v_gene: TRBV9
j_gene: TRBJ2-3
d_gene: TRBD2
CDR3aa: CASSIRPGLAGANPDTQYF
CDR3nt: TGTGCCAGCAGCATCCGACCGGGACTAGCGGGGGCGAACCCAGATACGCAGTATTTT

abundance: once
v_gene: TRBV4-1
j_gene: TRBJ2-7
d_gene: NA
CDR3aa: CASSQPSTRYEQYF
CDR3nt: TGCGCCAGCAGCCAACCCTCGACCCGCTACGAGCAGTACTTC

abundance: NA
v_gene: TRBV29-1
j_gene: TRBJ1-2
d_gene: TRBD1
CDR3aa: CVGQVANYGYTF
CDR3nt: TGCGTAGGACAGGTCGCTAACTATGGCTACACCTTC

abundance: NA
v_gene: TRBV5-6
j_gene: TRBJ2-1
d_gene: NA
CDR3aa: CASSLEGRESYNEQFF
CDR3nt: TGTGCCAGCAGCTTGGAGGGCAGGGAATCCTACAATGAGCAGTTCTTC

abundance: NA
v_gene: TRBV7-8
j_gene: TRBJ2-5
d_gene: NA
CDR3aa: CASSLGGEVGTQYF
CDR3nt: TGTGCCAGCAGCTTAGGAGGGGAGGTTGGGACCCAGTACTTC

abundance: NA
v_gene: TRBV4-1
j_gene: TRBJ2-7
d_gene: TRBD1
CDR3aa: CASSLSPGQGIYEQYF
CDR3nt: TGCGCCAGCAGCCTTTCCCCGGGACAGGGGATCTACGAGCAGTACTTC

abundance: NA
v_gene: TRBV6-1
j_gene: TRBJ1-2
d_gene: NA
CDR3aa: CASSDKNRDPLNGYTF
CDR3nt: TGTGCCAGCAGTGACAAAAACCGGGACCCTCTAAATGGCTACACCTTC

abundance: NA
v_gene: TRBV18
j_gene: TRBJ2-1
d_gene: NA
CDR3aa: CASSPDNEQFF
CDR3nt: TGTGCCAGCTCACCCGATAATGAGCAGTTCTTC

abundance: NA
v_gene: TRBV10-3
j_gene: TRBJ2-7
d_gene: NA
CDR3aa: CAISEPEVDTFVYEQYF
CDR3nt: TGTGCCATCAGTGAGCCTGAGGTGGACACCTTTGTCTACGAGCAGTACTTC

abundance: few
v_gene: TRBV7-9
j_gene: TRBJ2-7
d_gene: NA
CDR3aa: CASSLAQGTRPYEQYF
CDR3nt: TGTGCCAGCAGCTTAGCGCAGGGCACGCGTCCCTACGAGCAGTACTTC

abundance: NA
v_gene: TRBV30
j_gene: TRBJ2-7
d_gene: NA
CDR3aa: CAREPGASYEQYF
CDR3nt: TGTGCCCGGGAACCAGGGGCATCCTACGAGCAGTACTTC

abundance: NA
v_gene: TRBV27
j_gene: TRBJ2-5
d_gene: NA
CDR3aa: CASSFDLSGSPETQYF
CDR3nt: TGTGCCAGCAGTTTCGATCTTTCCGGGAGCCCAGAGACCCAGTACTTC

abundance: NA
v_gene: TRBV6-6
j_gene: TRBJ2-3
d_gene: TRBD2
CDR3aa: CASSYSRREYADTQYF
CDR3nt: TGTGCCAGCAGTTACAGTCGGCGGGAGTATGCAGATACGCAGTATTTT

abundance: NA
v_gene: TRBV7-9
j_gene: TRBJ2-7
d_gene: NA
CDR3aa: CASSLVRPDGSYEQYF
CDR3nt: TGTGCCAGCAGCTTAGTACGCCCGGACGGCTCCTACGAGCAGTACTTC

abundance: NA
v_gene: TRBV5-1
j_gene: TRBJ2-4
d_gene: NA
CDR3aa: CASSVTGDSRNIQYF
CDR3nt: TGCGCCAGCAGCGTAACGGGGGACAGCCGAAACATTCAGTACTTC

abundance: once
v_gene: TRBV27
j_gene: TRBJ1-6
d_gene: NA
CDR3aa: CASSLEGNSPLHF
CDR3nt: TGTGCCAGCAGTTTGGAGGGAAATTCACCCCTCCACTTT

abundance: NA
v_gene: TRBV19
j_gene: TRBJ1-3
d_gene: NA
CDR3aa: CARPRFKGERNSGNTIYF
CDR3nt: TGTGCCAGGCCGCGATTCAAGGGGGAGAGGAACTCTGGAAACACCATATATTTT

abundance: NA
v_gene: TRBV6-1
j_gene: TRBJ2-1
d_gene: TRBD2
CDR3aa: CASREETSGDNEQFF
CDR3nt: TGTGCCAGCAGGGAAGAGACTAGCGGAGACAATGAGCAGTTCTTC

abundance: once
v_gene: TRBV30
j_gene: TRBJ2-1
d_gene: TRBD2
CDR3aa: CALEMSSGYNEQFF
CDR3nt: TGTGCCCTGGAGATGTCTAGCGGGTACAATGAGCAGTTCTTC

abundance: NA
v_gene: TRBV6-5
j_gene: TRBJ2-7
d_gene: TRBD1
CDR3aa: CASSMTGELYEQYF
CDR3nt: TGTGCCAGCAGCATGACAGGGGAGCTGTACGAGCAGTACTTC

abundance: NA
v_gene: TRBV7-2
j_gene: TRBJ2-3
d_gene: TRBD2
CDR3aa: CASSPVARLAGGDTQYF
CDR3nt: TGTGCCAGCAGCCCAGTAGCCCGACTAGCGGGAGGAGATACGCAGTATTTT

abundance: once
v_gene: TRBV2
j_gene: TRBJ2-7
d_gene: NA
CDR3aa: CASSVKSYEQYF
CDR3nt: TGTGCCAGCAGTGTTAAGTCCTACGAGCAGTACTTC

abundance: NA
v_gene: TRBV19
j_gene: TRBJ1-1
d_gene: NA
CDR3aa: CASSPGDILEQAEAFF
CDR3nt: TGTGCCAGTAGTCCGGGGGACATTTTGGAGCAGGCTGAAGCTTTCTTT

abundance: NA
v_gene: TRBV7-8
j_gene: TRBJ2-3
d_gene: NA
CDR3aa: CASSLSGGTDTQYF
CDR3nt: TGTGCCAGCAGCTTATCCGGTGGCACAGATACGCAGTATTTT

abundance: NA
v_gene: TRBV4-3
j_gene: TRBJ2-3
d_gene: NA
CDR3aa: CASSHHADEVTDTQYF
CDR3nt: TGCGCCAGCAGCCATCACGCGGACGAGGTGACAGATACGCAGTATTTT

abundance: NA
v_gene: TRBV6-5
j_gene: TRBJ2-7
d_gene: NA
CDR3aa: CASSYSMGGEQYF
CDR3nt: TGTGCCAGCAGTTACTCGATGGGCGGCGAGCAGTACTTC

abundance: NA
v_gene: TRBV4-3
j_gene: TRBJ1-1
d_gene: NA
CDR3aa: CASSQAGITEAFF
CDR3nt: TGCGCCAGCAGCCAAGCGGGGATCACTGAAGCTTTCTTT

abundance: once
v_gene: TRBV29-1
j_gene: TRBJ2-1
d_gene: NA
CDR3aa: CSVEGEFGSYNEQFF
CDR3nt: TGCAGCGTTGAAGGGGAATTCGGGTCCTACAATGAGCAGTTCTTC

abundance: NA
v_gene: TRBV20-1
j_gene: TRBJ2-7
d_gene: NA
CDR3aa: CSADDRVEQYF
CDR3nt: TGCAGTGCTGACGATCGCGTGGAGCAGTACTTC

abundance: NA
v_gene: TRBV6-5
j_gene: TRBJ1-2
d_gene: NA
CDR3aa: CASSVGPGYGYTF
CDR3nt: TGTGCCAGCTCCGTTGGGCCGGGATATGGCTACACCTTC

abundance: NA
v_gene: TRBV9
j_gene: TRBJ1-1
d_gene: NA
CDR3aa: CASSVFPGTEAFF
CDR3nt: TGTGCCAGCAGCGTATTCCCCGGGACTGAAGCTTTCTTT

abundance: NA
v_gene: TRBV7-6
j_gene: TRBJ2-1
d_gene: NA
CDR3aa: CASSLEGEGSDNEQFF
CDR3nt: TGTGCCAGCAGCCTAGAGGGGGAGGGGTCGGACAATGAGCAGTTCTTC